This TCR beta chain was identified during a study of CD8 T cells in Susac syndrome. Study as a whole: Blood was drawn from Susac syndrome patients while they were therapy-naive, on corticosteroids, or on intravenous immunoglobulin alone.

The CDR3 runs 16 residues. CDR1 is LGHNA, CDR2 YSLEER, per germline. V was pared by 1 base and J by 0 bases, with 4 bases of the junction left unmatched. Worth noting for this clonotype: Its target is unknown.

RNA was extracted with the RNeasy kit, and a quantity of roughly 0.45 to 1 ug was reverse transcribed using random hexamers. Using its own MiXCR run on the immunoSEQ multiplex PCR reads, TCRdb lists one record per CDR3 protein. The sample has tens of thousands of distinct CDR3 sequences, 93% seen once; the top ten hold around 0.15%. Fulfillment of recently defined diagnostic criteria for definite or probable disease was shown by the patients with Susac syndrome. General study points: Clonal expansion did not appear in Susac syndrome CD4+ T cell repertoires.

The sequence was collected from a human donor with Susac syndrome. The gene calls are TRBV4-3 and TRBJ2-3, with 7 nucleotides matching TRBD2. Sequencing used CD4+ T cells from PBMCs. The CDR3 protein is CASSQVAGVSTDTQYF. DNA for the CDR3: TGCGCCAGCAGCCAAGTGGCGGGGGTGAGCACAGATACGCAGTATTTT.